The TCR beta chain described here comes from a study of vaccination and CD4 T cells after COVID-19. Study information: There were two doses of either BNT162b2 or mRNA-1273 vaccine given to participants. Post-COVID draws came a median around 100 days after diagnosis (range 35 to 161). Researchers treated control cultures with a CEFX pool, an HIV-1 Nef pool, or no peptide.

Germline CDR1 and CDR2: DFQATT and SNEGSKA (reference sequence). The CDR3 loop spans 14 amino acids. V was pared by 0 bases and J by 5 bases, with 11 bases between. The treatment was: 10-day PBMC culture with coronavirus spike peptide pools or control peptides (ViraFEST assay). The Oncomine TCR Beta short-read assay sequenced DNA from cultured CD4+ T cells. TCRdb fed the PCR reads into MiXCR, producing one record per CDR3 protein. The sample contains some 10,000 distinct CDR3 sequences, roughly 31% of which appear only once. By sample share, this clonotype is medium-sized. No antigen is known for it. This sequence originates from a human donor who had recovered from COVID-19. The sequenced material came from CD4+ T cells from blood, cultured in vitro. The chain employs TRBV20-1 and TRBJ1-5; D is uncertain. The CDR3 here is CSARDGGSHQPQHF. In DNA, the CDR3 is TGCAGTGCTAGAGATGGAGGCAGTCATCAGCCCCAGCATTTT.